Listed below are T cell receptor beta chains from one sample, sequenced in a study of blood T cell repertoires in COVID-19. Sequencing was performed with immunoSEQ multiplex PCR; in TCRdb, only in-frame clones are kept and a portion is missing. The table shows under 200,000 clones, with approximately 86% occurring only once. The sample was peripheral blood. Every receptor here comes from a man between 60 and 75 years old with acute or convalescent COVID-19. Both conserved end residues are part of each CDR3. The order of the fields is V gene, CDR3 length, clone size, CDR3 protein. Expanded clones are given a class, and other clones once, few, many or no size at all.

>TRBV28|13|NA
CASSGREVNEQFF
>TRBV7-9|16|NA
CASGPGASRLGDTQYF
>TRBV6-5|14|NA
CASSPRGLLSPLHF
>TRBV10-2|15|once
CASSDHQAGGDEQYF
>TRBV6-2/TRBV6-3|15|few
CASSPTGGSYNEQFF
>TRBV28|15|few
CASRPQGTYNSPLHF
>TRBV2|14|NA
CAGNRDIMNTEAFF
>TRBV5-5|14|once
CASSLLISGNTIYF
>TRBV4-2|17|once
CASSQGGGRSSYNEQFF
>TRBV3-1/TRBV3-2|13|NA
CASSPLSSYEQYF
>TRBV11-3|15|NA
CASSARGTGGYEQFF
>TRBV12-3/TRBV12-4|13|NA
CASSKRRNEKLFF
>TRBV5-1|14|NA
CASRSQGEGETQYF
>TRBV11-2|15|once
CASSKIRDRSYEQYF
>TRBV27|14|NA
CASSLWGDTDTQYF
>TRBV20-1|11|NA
CSARGGGRSHF
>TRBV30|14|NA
CACRTGANTGELFF
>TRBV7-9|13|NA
CASSFGTAYEQYF
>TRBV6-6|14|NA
CASRLGISGNTIYF
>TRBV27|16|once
CASRRLPLPNTGELFF
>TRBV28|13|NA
CASRQQGNYGYTF
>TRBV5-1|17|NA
CASSTASGRGTSYEQYF
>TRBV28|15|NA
CASSPPGQRNYGYTF
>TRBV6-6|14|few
CASSYGGAEETQYF
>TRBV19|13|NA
CASQGRREYGYTF
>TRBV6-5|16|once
CASSYSSPGLAGEQFF
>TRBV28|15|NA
CASIVAGTFTGELFF
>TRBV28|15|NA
CASSMVTLANYGYTF
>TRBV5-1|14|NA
CASSPAEVTGELFF
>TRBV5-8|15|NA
CATPSGTVYYNEQFF
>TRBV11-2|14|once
CASSMGQGAIEQYF
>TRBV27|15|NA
CASSFRQASNYGYTF
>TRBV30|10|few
CAWGIAGYTF
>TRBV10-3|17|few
CAISDKGVARGYYEQYF
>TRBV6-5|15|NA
CASSKSDNSNQPQHF
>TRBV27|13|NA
CASRPTGYYGYTF
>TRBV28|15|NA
CASSLGGKGQETQYF
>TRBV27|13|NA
CASSLQGSYGYTF
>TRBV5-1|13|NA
CASSLTVDEKLFF
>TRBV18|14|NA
CASSPSRGGTEAFF
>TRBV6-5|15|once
CASSPTSGTSYEQYF
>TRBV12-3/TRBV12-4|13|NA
CASRPGTDYGYTF
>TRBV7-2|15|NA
CASSLSQGWDTEAFF
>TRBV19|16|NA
CASSIGEQGRQETQYF
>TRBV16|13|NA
CASSFGRNTEAFF
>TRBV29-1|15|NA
CSVEWIATSGETQYF
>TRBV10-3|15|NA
CAISASGRAPGEQYF
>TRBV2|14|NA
CASSGLYSNQPQHF
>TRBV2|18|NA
CASGWTSGLISSYNEQFF
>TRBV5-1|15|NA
CASSLGAGWADTQYF
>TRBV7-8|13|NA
CASSAGLAETQYF
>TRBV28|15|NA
CASSWTGGVQETQYF
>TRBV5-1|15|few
CASASRPGMGIEQYF
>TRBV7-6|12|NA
CASSLNRETQYF
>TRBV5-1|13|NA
CASSPNRGNEQFF
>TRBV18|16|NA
CASSPGGTGTKNIQYF
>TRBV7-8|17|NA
CASRGTSGTVNTGELFF